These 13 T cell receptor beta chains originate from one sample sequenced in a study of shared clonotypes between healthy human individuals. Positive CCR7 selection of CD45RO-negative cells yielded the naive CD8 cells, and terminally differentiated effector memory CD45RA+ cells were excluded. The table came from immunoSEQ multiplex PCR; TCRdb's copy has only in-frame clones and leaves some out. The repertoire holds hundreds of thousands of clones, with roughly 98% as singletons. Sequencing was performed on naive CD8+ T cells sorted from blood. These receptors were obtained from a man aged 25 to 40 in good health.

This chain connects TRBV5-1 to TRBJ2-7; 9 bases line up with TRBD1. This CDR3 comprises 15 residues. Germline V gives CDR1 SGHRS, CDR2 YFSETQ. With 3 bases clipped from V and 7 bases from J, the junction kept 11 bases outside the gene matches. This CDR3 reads CASSSPGQGVGEQYF. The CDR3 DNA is TGCGCCAGCAGCTCGCCGGGACAGGGAGTGGGAGAGCAGTACTTC.

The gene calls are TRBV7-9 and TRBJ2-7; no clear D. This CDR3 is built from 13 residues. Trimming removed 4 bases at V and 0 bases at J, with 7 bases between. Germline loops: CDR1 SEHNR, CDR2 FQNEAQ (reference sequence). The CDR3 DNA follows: TGTGCCAGCAGCTACGGAGTCTCCTACGAGCAGTACTTC. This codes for CASSYGVSYEQYF.

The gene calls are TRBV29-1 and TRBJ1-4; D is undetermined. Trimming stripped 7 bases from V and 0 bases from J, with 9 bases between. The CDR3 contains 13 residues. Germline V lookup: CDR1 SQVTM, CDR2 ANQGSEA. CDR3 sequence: CSAFSATNEKLFF. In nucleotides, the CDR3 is TGCAGCGCTTTCAGTGCAACTAATGAAAAACTGTTTTTT.

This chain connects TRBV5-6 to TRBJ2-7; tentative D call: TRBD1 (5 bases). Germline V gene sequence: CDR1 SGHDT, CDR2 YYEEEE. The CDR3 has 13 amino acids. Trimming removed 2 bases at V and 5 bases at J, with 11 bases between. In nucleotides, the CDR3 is TGTGCCAGCAGCTTCAGGGATTTGCACGAGCAGTACTTC. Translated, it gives CASSFRDLHEQYF. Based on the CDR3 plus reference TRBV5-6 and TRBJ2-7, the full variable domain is DAGVTQSPTHLIKTRGQQVTLRCSPKSGHDTVSWYQQALGQGPQFIFQYYEEEERQRGNFPDRFSGHQFPNYSSELNVNALLLGDSALYLCASSFRDLHEQYFGPGTRLTVT.

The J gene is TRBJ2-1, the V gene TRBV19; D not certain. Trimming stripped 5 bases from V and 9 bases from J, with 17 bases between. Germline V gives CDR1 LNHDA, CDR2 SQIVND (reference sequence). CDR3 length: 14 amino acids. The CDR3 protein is CASSFSSYSAEQFF. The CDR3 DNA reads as TGTGCCAGTAGTTTCTCTAGTTATTCGGCTGAGCAGTTCTTC.

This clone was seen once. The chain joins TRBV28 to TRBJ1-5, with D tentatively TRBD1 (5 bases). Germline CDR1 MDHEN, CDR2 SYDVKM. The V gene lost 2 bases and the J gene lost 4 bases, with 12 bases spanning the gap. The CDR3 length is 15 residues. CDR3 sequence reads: CASSLGAVGNQPQHF. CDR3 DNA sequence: TGTGCCAGCAGTTTAGGGGCTGTCGGGAATCAGCCCCAGCATTTT.

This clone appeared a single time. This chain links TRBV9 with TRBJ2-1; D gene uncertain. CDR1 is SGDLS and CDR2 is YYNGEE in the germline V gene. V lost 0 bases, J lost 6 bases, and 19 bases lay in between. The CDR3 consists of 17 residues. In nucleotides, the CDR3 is TGTGCCAGCAGCGTAGAATCCCTCGCGGTAGGGTTCAATGAGCAGTTCTTC. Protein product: CASSVESLAVGFNEQFF.

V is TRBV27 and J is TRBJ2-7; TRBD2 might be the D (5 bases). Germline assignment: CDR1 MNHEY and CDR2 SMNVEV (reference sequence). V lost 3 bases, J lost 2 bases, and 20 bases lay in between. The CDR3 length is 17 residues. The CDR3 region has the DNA TGTGCCAGCAGTTTCTCCGTCGGGGAAGGAGGACCCTACGAGCAGTACTTC. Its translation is CASSFSVGEGGPYEQYF.

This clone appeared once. The CDR3: CASSTSGLAVYEQYF. Here the CDR3 DNA reads TGTGCCAGCAGTACCTCGGGACTAGCCGTCTACGAGCAGTACTTC. The V call is TRBV27, the J call TRBJ2-7; 9 nucleotides align to TRBD2. CDR3 length: 15 amino acids. V shed 5 bases and J 3 bases; nucleotides not matched to a gene: 8. Germline assignment: CDR1 MNHEY and CDR2 SMNVEV (reference sequence).

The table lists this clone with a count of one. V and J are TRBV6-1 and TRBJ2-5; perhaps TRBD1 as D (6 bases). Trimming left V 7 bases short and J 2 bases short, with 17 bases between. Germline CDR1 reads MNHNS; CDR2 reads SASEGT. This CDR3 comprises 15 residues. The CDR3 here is CASIRTERGQETQYF. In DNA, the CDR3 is TGTGCCAGCATCCGGACAGAGCGAGGACAAGAGACCCAGTACTTC.

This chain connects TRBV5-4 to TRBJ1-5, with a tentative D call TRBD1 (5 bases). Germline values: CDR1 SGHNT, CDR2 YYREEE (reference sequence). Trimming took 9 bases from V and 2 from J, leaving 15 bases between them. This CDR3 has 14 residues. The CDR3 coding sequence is TGTGCCACCCGGACGTGGGGGGGCAATCAGCCCCAGCATTTT. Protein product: CATRTWGGNQPQHF.

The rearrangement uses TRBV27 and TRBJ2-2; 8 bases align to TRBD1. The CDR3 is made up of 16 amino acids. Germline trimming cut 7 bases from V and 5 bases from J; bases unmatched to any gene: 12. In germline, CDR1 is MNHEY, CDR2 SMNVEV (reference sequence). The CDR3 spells CASTYLQGAGTGELFF. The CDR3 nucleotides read TGTGCCAGCACCTACCTGCAGGGGGCGGGAACCGGGGAGCTGTTTTTT.

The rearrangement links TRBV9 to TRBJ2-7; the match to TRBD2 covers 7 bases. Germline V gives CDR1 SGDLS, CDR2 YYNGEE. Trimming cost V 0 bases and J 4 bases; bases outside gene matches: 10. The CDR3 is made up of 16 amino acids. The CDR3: CASSVDLGGSFYEQYF. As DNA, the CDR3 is TGTGCCAGCAGCGTAGATCTGGGCGGGAGCTTTTACGAGCAGTACTTC.